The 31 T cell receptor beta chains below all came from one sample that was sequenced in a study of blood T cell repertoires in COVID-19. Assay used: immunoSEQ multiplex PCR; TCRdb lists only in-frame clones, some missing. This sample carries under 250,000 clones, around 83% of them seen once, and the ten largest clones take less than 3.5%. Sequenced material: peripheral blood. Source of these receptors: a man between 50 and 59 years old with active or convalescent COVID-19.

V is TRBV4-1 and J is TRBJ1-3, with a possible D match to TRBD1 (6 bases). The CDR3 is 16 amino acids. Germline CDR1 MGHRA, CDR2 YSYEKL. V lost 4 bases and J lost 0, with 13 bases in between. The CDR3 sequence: CASSLARTVSGNTIYF. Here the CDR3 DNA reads TGCGCCAGCAGCCTAGCCAGGACAGTCTCTGGAAACACCATATATTTT.

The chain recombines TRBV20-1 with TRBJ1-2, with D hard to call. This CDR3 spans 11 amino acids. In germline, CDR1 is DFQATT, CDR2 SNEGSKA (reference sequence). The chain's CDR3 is CSQQGAYGYTF. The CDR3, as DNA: TGCAGCCAACAAGGAGCCTATGGCTACACCTTC.

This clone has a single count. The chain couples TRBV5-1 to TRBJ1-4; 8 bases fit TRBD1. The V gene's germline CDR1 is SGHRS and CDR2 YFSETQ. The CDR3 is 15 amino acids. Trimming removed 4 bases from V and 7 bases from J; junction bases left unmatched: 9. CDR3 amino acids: CASSEGGQAGEKLFF. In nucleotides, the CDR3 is TGCGCCAGCAGCGAGGGGGGACAGGCTGGTGAAAAACTGTTTTTT.

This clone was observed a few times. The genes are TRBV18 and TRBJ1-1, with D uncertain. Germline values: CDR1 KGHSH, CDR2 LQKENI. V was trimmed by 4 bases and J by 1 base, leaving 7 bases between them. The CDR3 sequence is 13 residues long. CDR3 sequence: CASSLRRNTEAFF. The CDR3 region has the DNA TGTGCCAGCTCACTTCGTCGGAACACTGAAGCTTTCTTT.

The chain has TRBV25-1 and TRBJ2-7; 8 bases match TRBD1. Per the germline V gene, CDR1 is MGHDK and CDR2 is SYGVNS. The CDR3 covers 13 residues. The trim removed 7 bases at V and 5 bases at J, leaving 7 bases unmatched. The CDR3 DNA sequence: TGTGCCAGCACCGACGACAGGGGCCACGAGCAGTACTTC. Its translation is CASTDDRGHEQYF.

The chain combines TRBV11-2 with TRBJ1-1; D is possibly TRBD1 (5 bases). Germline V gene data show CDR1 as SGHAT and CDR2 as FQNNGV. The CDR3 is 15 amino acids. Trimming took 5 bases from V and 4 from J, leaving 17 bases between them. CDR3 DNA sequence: TGTGCCAGCAGCCACCCGAGGAGGGGCTTCACTGAAGCTTTCTTT. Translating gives CASSHPRRGFTEAFF.

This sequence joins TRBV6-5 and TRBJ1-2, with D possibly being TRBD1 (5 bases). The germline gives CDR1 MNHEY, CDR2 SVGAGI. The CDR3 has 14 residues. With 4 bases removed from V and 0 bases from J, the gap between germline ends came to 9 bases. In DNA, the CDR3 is TGTGCCAGCAGTTTGGGGCAGACTAACTATGGCTACACCTTC. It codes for CASSLGQTNYGYTF.

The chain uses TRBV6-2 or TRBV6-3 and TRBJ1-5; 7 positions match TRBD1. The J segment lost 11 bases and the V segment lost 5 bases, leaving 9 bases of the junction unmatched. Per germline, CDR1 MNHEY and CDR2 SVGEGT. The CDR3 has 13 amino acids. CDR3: CASSAAGGWSQHF. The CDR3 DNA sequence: TGTGCCAGCAGTGCCGCAGGGGGTTGGTCCCAGCATTTT.

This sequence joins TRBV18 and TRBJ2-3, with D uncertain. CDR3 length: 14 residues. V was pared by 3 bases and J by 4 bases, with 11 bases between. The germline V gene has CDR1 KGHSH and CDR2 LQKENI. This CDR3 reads CASSPGDSSDTQYF. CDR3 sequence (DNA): TGTGCCAGCTCACCGGGTGATAGCTCAGATACGCAGTATTTT. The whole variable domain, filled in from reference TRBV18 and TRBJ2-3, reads NAGVMQNPRHLVRRRGQEARLRCSPMKGHSHVYWYRQLPEEGLKFMVYLQKENIIDESGMPKERFSAEFPKEGPSILRIQQVVRGDSAAYFCASSPGDSSDTQYFGPGTRLTVL.

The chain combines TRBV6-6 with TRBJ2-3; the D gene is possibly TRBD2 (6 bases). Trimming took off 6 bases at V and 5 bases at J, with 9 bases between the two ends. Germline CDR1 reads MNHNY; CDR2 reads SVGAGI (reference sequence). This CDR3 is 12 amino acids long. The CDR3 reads CASRKAGDTQYF. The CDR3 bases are TGTGCCAGCAGGAAAGCGGGAGATACGCAGTATTTT.

DNA of the CDR3: TGTGCCAGCAGCTGGGCCGGGACAGGCTACGAGCAGTACTTC. Translated: CASSWAGTGYEQYF. This chain links TRBV7-2 with TRBJ2-7; TRBD1 aligns across 8 bases. Germline CDR1 SGHTA, CDR2 FQGNSA. The CDR3 is 14 amino acids. With 4 bases clipped from V and 3 bases from J, the junction kept 5 bases outside the gene matches.

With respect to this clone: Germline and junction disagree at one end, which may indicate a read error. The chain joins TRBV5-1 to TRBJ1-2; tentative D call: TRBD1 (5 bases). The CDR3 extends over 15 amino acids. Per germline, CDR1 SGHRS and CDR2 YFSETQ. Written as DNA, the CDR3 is TGCGCCAGCAGCCCGAGGGAGGGTCGGGGCTATCGCTACACCTTC. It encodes CASSPREGRGYRYTF. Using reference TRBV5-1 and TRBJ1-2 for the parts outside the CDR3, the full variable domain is KAGVTQTPRYLIKTRGQQVTLSCSPISGHRSVSWYQQTPGQGLQFLFEYFSETQRNKGNFPGRFSGRQFSNSRSEMNVSTLELGDSALYLCASSPREGRGYRYTFGSGTRLTVV.

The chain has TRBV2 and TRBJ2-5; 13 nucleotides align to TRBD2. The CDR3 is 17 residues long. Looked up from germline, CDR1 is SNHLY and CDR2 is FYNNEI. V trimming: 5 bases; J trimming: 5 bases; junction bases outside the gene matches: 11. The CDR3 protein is CASSLRTSGRGGETQYF. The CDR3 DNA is TGTGCCAGCAGTCTCCGGACTAGCGGGAGAGGTGGGGAGACCCAGTACTTC.

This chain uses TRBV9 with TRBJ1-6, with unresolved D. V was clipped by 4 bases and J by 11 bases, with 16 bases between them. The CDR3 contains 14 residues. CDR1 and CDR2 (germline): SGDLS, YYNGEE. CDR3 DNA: TGTGCCAGCAGCCCCCGTCCGGCGACACCACCCCTCCACTTT. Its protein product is CASSPRPATPPLHF.

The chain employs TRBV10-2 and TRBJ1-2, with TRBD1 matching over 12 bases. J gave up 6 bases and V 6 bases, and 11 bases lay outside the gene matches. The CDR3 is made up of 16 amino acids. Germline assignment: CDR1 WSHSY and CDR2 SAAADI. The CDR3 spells CASSDGTGGWEDGYTF. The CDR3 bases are TGCGCCAGCAGCGATGGGACAGGGGGCTGGGAGGATGGCTACACCTTC.

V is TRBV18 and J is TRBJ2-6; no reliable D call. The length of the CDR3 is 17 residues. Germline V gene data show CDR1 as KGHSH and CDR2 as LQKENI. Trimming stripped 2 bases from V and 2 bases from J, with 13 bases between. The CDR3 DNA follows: TGTGCCAGCTCACCAGTTGGAGTGGTGCCTGGGGCCAACGTCCTGACTTTC. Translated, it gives CASSPVGVVPGANVLTF. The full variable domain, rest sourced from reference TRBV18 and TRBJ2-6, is NAGVMQNPRHLVRRRGQEARLRCSPMKGHSHVYWYRQLPEEGLKFMVYLQKENIIDESGMPKERFSAEFPKEGPSILRIQQVVRGDSAAYFCASSPVGVVPGANVLTFGAGSRLTVL.

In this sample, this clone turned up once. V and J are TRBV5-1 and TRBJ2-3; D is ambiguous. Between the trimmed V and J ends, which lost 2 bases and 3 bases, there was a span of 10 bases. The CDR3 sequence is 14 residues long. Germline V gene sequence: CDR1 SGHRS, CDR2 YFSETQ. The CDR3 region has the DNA TGCGCCAGCAGCTTAGCGCACGTTACAGATACGCAGTATTTT. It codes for CASSLAHVTDTQYF.

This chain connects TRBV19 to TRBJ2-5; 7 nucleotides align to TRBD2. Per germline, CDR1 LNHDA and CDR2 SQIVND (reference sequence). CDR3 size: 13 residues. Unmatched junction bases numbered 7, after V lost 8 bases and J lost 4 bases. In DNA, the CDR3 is TGTGCCAGTGCCTCTTCGGGGGGAGAGACCCAGTACTTC. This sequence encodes CASASSGGETQYF.

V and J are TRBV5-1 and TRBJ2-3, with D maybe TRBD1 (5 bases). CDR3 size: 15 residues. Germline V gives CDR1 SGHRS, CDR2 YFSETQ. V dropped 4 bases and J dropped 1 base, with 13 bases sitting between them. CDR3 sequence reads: CASSLDSEGTDTQYF. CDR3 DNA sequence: TGCGCCAGCAGCCTCGACAGTGAGGGCACAGATACGCAGTATTTT.

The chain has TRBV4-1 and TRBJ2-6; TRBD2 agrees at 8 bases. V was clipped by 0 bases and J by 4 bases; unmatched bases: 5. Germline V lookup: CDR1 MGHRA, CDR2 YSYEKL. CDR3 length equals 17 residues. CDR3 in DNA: TGCGCCAGCAGCCAAGAGGGCGCGGGGGGCGGGGCCAACGTCCTGACTTTC. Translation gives CASSQEGAGGGANVLTF.

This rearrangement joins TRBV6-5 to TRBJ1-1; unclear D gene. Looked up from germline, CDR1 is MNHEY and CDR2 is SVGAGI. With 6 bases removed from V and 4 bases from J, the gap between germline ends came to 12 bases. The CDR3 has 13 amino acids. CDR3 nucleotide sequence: TGTGCCAGCAGATCGCCGTCGGGCACTGAAGCTTTCTTT. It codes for CASRSPSGTEAFF.

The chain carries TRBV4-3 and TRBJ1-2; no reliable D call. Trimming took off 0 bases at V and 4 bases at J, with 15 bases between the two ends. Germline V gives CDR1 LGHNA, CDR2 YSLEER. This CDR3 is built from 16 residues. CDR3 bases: TGCGCCAGCAGCCAAGAGTCCCGGGGAAGTGGCTATGGCTACACCTTC. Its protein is CASSQESRGSGYGYTF.

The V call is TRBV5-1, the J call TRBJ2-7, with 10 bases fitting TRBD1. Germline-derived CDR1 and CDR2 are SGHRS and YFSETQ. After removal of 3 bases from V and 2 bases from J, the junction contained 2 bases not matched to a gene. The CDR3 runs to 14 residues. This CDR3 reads CASSWGTGAYEQYF. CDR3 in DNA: TGCGCCAGCAGCTGGGGGACAGGGGCCTACGAGCAGTACTTC.

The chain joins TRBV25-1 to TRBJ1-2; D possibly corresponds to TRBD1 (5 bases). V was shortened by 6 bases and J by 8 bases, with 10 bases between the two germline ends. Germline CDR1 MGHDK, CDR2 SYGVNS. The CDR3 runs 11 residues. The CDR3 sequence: CASRAGPGYTF. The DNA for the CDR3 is TGTGCCAGCAGGGCAGGGCCCGGCTACACCTTC.

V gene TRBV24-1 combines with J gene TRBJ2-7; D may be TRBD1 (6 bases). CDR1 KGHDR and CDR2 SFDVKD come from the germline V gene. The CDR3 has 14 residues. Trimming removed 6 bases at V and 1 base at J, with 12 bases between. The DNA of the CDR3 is TGTGCCACCAGTAAGGGGGACGGATCCTACGAGCAGTACTTC. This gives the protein CATSKGDGSYEQYF.

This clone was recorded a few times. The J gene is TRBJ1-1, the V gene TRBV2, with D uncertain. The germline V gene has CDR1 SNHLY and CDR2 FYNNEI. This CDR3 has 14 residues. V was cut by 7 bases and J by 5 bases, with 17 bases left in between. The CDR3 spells CASNLEGRNTEAFF. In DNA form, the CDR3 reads TGTGCCAGCAACCTTGAGGGCCGGAATACTGAAGCTTTCTTT. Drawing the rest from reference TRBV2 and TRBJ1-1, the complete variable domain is EPEVTQTPSHQVTQMGQEVILRCVPISNHLYFYWYRQILGQKVEFLVSFYNNEISEKSEIFDDQFSVERPDGSNFTLKIRSTKLEDSAMYFCASNLEGRNTEAFFGQGTRLTVV.

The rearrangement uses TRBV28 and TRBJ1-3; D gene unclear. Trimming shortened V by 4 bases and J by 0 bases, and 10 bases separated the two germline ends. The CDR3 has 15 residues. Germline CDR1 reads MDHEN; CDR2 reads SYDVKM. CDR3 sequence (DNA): TGTGCCAGCAGTTCCCCCCCCATCTCTGGAAACACCATATATTTT. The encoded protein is CASSSPPISGNTIYF.

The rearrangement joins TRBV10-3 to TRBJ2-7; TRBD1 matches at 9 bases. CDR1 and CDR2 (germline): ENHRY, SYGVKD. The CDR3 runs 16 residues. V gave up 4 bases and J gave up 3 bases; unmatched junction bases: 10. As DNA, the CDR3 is TGTGCCATCAGTGGGCCCCCGGGACAGGGATTCTACGAGCAGTACTTC. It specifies CAISGPPGQGFYEQYF.

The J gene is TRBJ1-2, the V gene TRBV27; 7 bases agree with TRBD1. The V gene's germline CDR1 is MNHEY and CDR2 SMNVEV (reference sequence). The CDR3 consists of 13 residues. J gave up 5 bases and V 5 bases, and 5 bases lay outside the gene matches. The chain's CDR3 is CASSVQGRYGYTF. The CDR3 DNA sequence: TGTGCCAGCAGTGTACAGGGGAGGTATGGCTACACCTTC.

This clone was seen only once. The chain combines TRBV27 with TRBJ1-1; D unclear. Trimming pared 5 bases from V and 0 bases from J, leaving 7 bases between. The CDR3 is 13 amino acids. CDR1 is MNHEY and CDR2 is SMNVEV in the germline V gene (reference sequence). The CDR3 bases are TGTGCCAGCAGTGCGGTGCTGAACACTGAAGCTTTCTTT. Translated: CASSAVLNTEAFF.

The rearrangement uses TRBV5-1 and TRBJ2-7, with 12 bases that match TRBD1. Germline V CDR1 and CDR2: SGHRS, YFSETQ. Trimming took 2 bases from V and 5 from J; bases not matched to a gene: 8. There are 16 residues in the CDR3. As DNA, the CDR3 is TGCGCCAGCAGCTTACCTGGGACAGGGGGCTTCGACGAGCAGTACTTC. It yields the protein CASSLPGTGGFDEQYF.